The following is a TCR beta chain sequence with its context. The antigen remains undetermined. These data belong to a study of cytomegalovirus exposure and HLA in healthy donors. Looking at the study overall: Earlier results showed roughly 120 million unique TCR beta sequences derived from about 179 million T cells.

The PCR ran on 60 Vbeta and 13 Jbeta primers. Profiling relied on immunoSEQ multiplex PCR, and the TCRdb table lists in-frame clones only, not all of them. The table lists about 200,000 clones. Whole-study findings and limits: In vitro, a few CMV-associated chains proved specific for CMV antigens. The authors later linked a missense DCLRE1C variant to TCR beta V- and J-gene trimming.

The receptor comes from a woman aged 30 to 39 in good health and CMV-seropositive. Specimen: PBMCs.

CDR3 in DNA: TGCGCCAGCAGTTTAACATTCTCTGGAAACACCATATATTTT. Protein: CASSLTFSGNTIYF. This sequence joins TRBV5-1 and TRBJ1-3; D remains ambiguous. The V gene lost 5 bases and the J gene lost 0 bases, with 9 bases spanning the gap. Germline assignment: CDR1 SGHRS and CDR2 YFSETQ. This CDR3 has 14 amino acids.